Below are 25 T cell receptor beta chains sequenced from a single sample in a study of response to subunit inactivated influenza vaccine. Each CDR3 protein gets one entry after TCRdb re-called the RT-PCR reads with MiXCR. The data contain about 700,000 distinct CDR3 sequences, approximately 15% of them singletons. Specimen: PBMCs from blood, collected 14 to 15 days before vaccination. The receptors stem from a man aged 50-60 years who received an inactivated influenza vaccine.

This clonotype was counted between two and nine times. The chain links TRBV12-3 or TRBV12-4 to TRBJ2-2, with D perhaps TRBD1 (5 bases). This CDR3 has 15 amino acids. V was clipped by 0 bases and J by 3 bases, with 8 bases between them. CDR3: CASSLAQGHTGELFF. CDR3 bases: TGTGCCAGCAGTTTAGCGCAGGGTCACACCGGGGAGCTGTTTTTT.

This chain links TRBV5-1 with TRBJ2-1; 15 bases are shared with TRBD2. This CDR3 is built from 18 residues. CDR1 and CDR2 from the germline V gene are SGHRS and YFSETQ. Trimming cost V 0 bases and J 7 bases; bases outside gene matches: 8. The CDR3 is CASSLVGTSGGPGNEQFF. In nucleotides, the CDR3 is TGCGCCAGCAGCTTGGTTGGGACTAGCGGGGGGCCGGGTAATGAGCAGTTCTTC.

Concerning this clonotype itself: This may come from a read error, since a much larger clone is one base off. This sequence joins TRBV12-3 or TRBV12-4 and TRBJ2-1; D not resolved. The length of the CDR3 is 14 residues. CDR3 sequence: CASTLLIGYNEQFF. The CDR3 DNA sequence: TGTGCCAGCACTTTACTAATCGGCTACAATGAGCAGTTCTTC.

The sample holds a few counts of this clonotype. The chain employs TRBV7-9 and TRBJ2-7, with D perhaps matching TRBD1 (5 bases). Per the germline V gene, CDR1 is SEHNR and CDR2 is FQNEAQ (reference sequence). V lost 0 bases and J lost 4, with 13 bases in between. The CDR3 consists of 15 residues. The CDR3 nucleotides are TGTGCCAGCAGCTTAGCGCCCGGCAGGGTTTACGAGCAGTACTTC. Translation gives CASSLAPGRVYEQYF.

In this sample, this clonotype turned up a few times. The chain couples TRBV20-1 to TRBJ1-2; D perhaps matches TRBD1 (5 bases). Germline lookup yields CDR1 DFQATT and CDR2 SNEGSKA (reference sequence). With 0 bases removed from V and 2 bases from J, the gap between germline ends came to 19 bases. This CDR3 spans 17 amino acids. CDR3 DNA: TGCAGTGCTAGAGATGCCCTAAGACAGCCTAGGAACTATGGCTACACCTTC. Translating gives CSARDALRQPRNYGYTF.

In this sample, this clonotype turned up a few times. V usage is TRBV6-6 and J usage is TRBJ2-7; D call uncertain. This CDR3 has 13 amino acids. Looked up from germline, CDR1 is MNHNY and CDR2 is SVGAGI (reference sequence). V lost 0 bases and J lost 6, with 9 bases in between. The CDR3: CASSYSETTEQYF. The CDR3 coding sequence is TGTGCCAGCAGTTACTCTGAAACAACCGAGCAGTACTTC.

This clonotype was detected many times. V gene TRBV11-2 combines with J gene TRBJ2-1, with 7 bases fitting TRBD1. Trimming removed 6 bases from V and 0 bases from J; junction bases left unmatched: 14. The germline gives CDR1 SGHAT, CDR2 FQNNGV. The CDR3 consists of 18 residues. In DNA, the CDR3 is TGTGCCAGCAGTCGACAGGGAATTGTTTTTAGCTCCTACAATGAGCAGTTCTTC. It codes for CASSRQGIVFSSYNEQFF.

This clonotype came up a few times. The V gene is TRBV3-1, the J gene TRBJ1-2; D gene unclear. This CDR3 contains 15 residues. Germline CDR1 and CDR2: LGHDT and YNNKEL (reference sequence). Trimming removed 0 bases at V and 4 bases at J, with 12 bases between. CDR3 sequence reads: CASSQDRRASYGYTF. In nucleotides, the CDR3 is TGTGCCAGCAGCCAAGATCGTCGGGCCAGCTATGGCTACACCTTC.

This clonotype turned up a few times. The rearrangement links TRBV20-1 to TRBJ1-2; no reliable D call. Trimming removed 7 bases from V and 8 bases from J, with 5 bases in between. The CDR3 has 8 residues. CDR1 and CDR2 from the germline V gene are DFQATT and SNEGSKA (reference sequence). The CDR3 DNA follows: TGCAGTGGTCCAGGCTACACCTTC. It codes for CSGPGYTF.

This clonotype showed up just a few times. V and J are TRBV29-1 and TRBJ2-7; tentative D call: TRBD1 (5 bases). The V end lost 6 bases, the J end lost 6 bases, and 18 bases lay between the germline ends. The CDR3 extends over 13 amino acids. The V gene's germline CDR1 is SQVTM and CDR2 ANQGSEA. For the CDR3, the DNA is TGCAGCGTAGCGCGGACAAGCAACTCCGAGCAGTACTTC. Its translation: CSVARTSNSEQYF.

In this sample, this clonotype turned up many times. This chain links TRBV7-8 with TRBJ1-5, with D perhaps matching TRBD1 (5 bases). The CDR3 runs 13 residues. Trimming removed 4 bases from V and 9 bases from J, with 13 bases in between. Germline V gives CDR1 SGHVS, CDR2 FQNEAQ. CDR3: CASSYRDGRPQHF. The CDR3 coding sequence is TGTGCCAGCAGCTACCGGGACGGCCGGCCCCAGCATTTT.

The chain is built from TRBV27 and TRBJ1-5; D is unresolved. CDR3 size: 15 residues. Germline loops: CDR1 MNHEY, CDR2 SMNVEV (reference sequence). Deletions cut 0 bases from V and 3 bases from J, with 9 bases between. The CDR3 here is CASSLSPGNNQPQHF. Written as DNA, the CDR3 is TGTGCCAGCAGTTTATCGCCTGGGAACAATCAGCCCCAGCATTTT.

This chain joins TRBV6-2 or TRBV6-3 and TRBJ2-2; D is undetermined. The CDR3 is 18 amino acids. CDR1 and CDR2 (germline): MNHEY, SVGEGT. Trimming took 0 bases from V and 0 from J, leaving 14 bases between them. The CDR3 is CASSYSFLVATNTGELFF. CDR3 DNA: TGTGCCAGCAGTTACTCGTTTCTGGTGGCCACGAACACCGGGGAGCTGTTTTTT.

This clonotype was seen a few times. The chain carries TRBV27 and TRBJ2-1, with no clear D. Germline V gives CDR1 MNHEY, CDR2 SMNVEV (reference sequence). The length of the CDR3 is 15 residues. Trimming removed 9 bases from V and 0 bases from J, with 15 bases in between. In DNA form, the CDR3 reads TGTGCCAGTAAAAATCGGGTTAGCTCCTACAATGAGCAGTTCTTC. Translated: CASKNRVSSYNEQFF.

This clonotype was observed a handful of times. The rearrangement uses TRBV3-1 and TRBJ1-1; D possibly corresponds to TRBD1 (5 bases). Trimming cost V 0 bases and J 4 bases, with 12 bases left between them. The CDR3 is 15 residues long. CDR1 and CDR2 (germline): LGHDT, YNNKEL (reference sequence). In DNA form, the CDR3 reads TGTGCCAGCAGCCAAGATGGGGGGAGAACCACTGAAGCTTTCTTT. This encodes CASSQDGGRTTEAFF. Full variable domain (rest looked up from reference TRBV3-1 and TRBJ1-1): DTAVSQTPKYLVTQMGNDKSIKCEQNLGHDTMYWYKQDSKKFLKIMFSYNNKELIINETVPNRFSPKSPDKAHLNLHINSLELGDSAVYFCASSQDGGRTTEAFFGQGTRLTVV.

The DNA of the CDR3 is TGTGCCAGCAGCTTGGAGGTGCAGGGGCTTGTGCAGTTCTTC. Translated: CASSLEVQGLVQFF. The chain has TRBV7-8 and TRBJ2-1; TRBD1 might be the D (6 bases). This CDR3 comprises 14 residues. V was cut by 3 bases and J by 12 bases, with 18 bases left in between. Germline CDR1 reads SGHVS; CDR2 reads FQNEAQ.

J is TRBJ2-7 and V is TRBV11-2; the D gene could be TRBD1 or TRBD2 (5 bases each). Germline values: CDR1 SGHAT, CDR2 FQNNGV. Trimming left V 0 bases short and J 5 bases short, with 23 bases between. The CDR3 has 18 amino acids. In nucleotides, the CDR3 is TGTGCCAGCAGCTTAGATCGAGGATTCGACGGGGCGGCGAACGAGCAGTACTTC. This translates into CASSLDRGFDGAANEQYF.

This clonotype was seen only a few times. V usage is TRBV18 and J usage is TRBJ2-5, with 10 bases aligning to TRBD1. Germline CDR1 KGHSH, CDR2 LQKENI. V dropped 3 bases and J dropped 9; count of bases not matched to a gene: 10. The CDR3 runs 15 residues. This chain's CDR3 is CASSPYRDRGMSQYF. The CDR3 nucleotides are TGTGCCAGCTCACCTTACCGGGACAGGGGAATGTCCCAGTACTTC. Combining the CDR3 with reference TRBV18 and TRBJ2-5 gives the whole variable domain NAGVMQNPRHLVRRRGQEARLRCSPMKGHSHVYWYRQLPEEGLKFMVYLQKENIIDESGMPKERFSAEFPKEGPSILRIQQVVRGDSAAYFCASSPYRDRGMSQYFGPGTRLLVL.

The chain recombines TRBV4-3 with TRBJ2-1, with TRBD2 identical over 10 bases. CDR1 and CDR2 from the germline V gene are LGHNA and YSLEER. V shed 3 bases, J shed 0 bases, and the junction held 5 bases outside the gene matches. CDR3 size: 17 residues. DNA for the CDR3: TGCGCCAGCAGCCACCGGACTAGCGGAAGCTCCTACAATGAGCAGTTCTTC. Translated, it gives CASSHRTSGSSYNEQFF.

This clonotype was counted at least ten times. J is TRBJ2-5 and V is TRBV4-2, with 10 nucleotides matching TRBD2. Germline loops: CDR1 LGHNA, CDR2 YNFKEQ. The V gene end was trimmed by 4 bases and the J gene end by 4 bases; junction bases not matched to a gene: 9. This CDR3 comprises 16 residues. The chain's CDR3 is CASSRISGGAGETQYF. CDR3 nucleotides: TGTGCCAGCAGCCGTATAAGCGGGGGGGCGGGAGAGACCCAGTACTTC.

The chain uses TRBV4-3 and TRBJ2-5; D not resolved. In germline, CDR1 is LGHNA, CDR2 YSLEER. Trimming shortened V by 0 bases and J by 7 bases, and 15 bases separated the two germline ends. The CDR3 sequence is 15 residues long. Here the CDR3 reads CASSQDHMGPGTQYF. The CDR3 bases are TGCGCCAGCAGCCAAGATCATATGGGCCCAGGGACCCAGTACTTC.

The chain links TRBV20-1 to TRBJ1-5; D unresolved. The germline gives CDR1 DFQATT, CDR2 SNEGSKA (reference sequence). The CDR3 is 13 residues long. The V and J ends lost 3 bases and 1 base respectively, with 7 bases between them. CDR3 coding DNA: TGCAGTGCTAGGGGCCAGAGCAATCAGCCCCAGCATTTT. This codes for CSARGQSNQPQHF.

The rearrangement joins TRBV7-2 to TRBJ2-1; 7 bases map to TRBD2. The CDR3 is 16 residues long. V was pared by 5 bases and J by 0 bases, with 7 bases of the junction left unmatched. Germline V gene data show CDR1 as SGHTA and CDR2 as FQGNSA. The CDR3 is CASSRLAGSSYNEQFF. CDR3 DNA sequence: TGTGCCAGCAGCCGACTAGCTGGGAGCTCCTACAATGAGCAGTTCTTC.

This rearrangement joins TRBV20-1 to TRBJ2-3, with D hard to call. The CDR3 is made up of 10 amino acids. V was cut by 5 bases and J by 7 bases, with 7 bases left in between. Looked up from germline, CDR1 is DFQATT and CDR2 is SNEGSKA (reference sequence). CDR3 DNA: TGCAGTGCTGAGACATATACGCAGTATTTT. As protein: CSAETYTQYF.

This chain connects TRBV18 to TRBJ2-3, with D unclear. V was clipped by 3 bases and J by 9 bases, with 10 bases between them. Germline loops: CDR1 KGHSH, CDR2 LQKENI. The CDR3 totals 12 residues. The CDR3 nucleotides are TGTGCCAGCTCACCCACGCCAACAACGCAGTATTTT. It specifies CASSPTPTTQYF.